This TCR beta chain was identified during a study of T cell clonality in common variable immunodeficiency. Libraries were prepared by immunoSEQ multiplex PCR; TCRdb keeps only in-frame clonotypes and omits some of them. This record lists tens of thousands of clones, none seen once only, and the top ten clones contain roughly 3.6%. Study-level findings and limits: CVID subjects shared fewer TCRbeta clones than healthy controls did. Common variable immunodeficiency TCR beta sequences reportedly had fewer deletions and N-nucleotide insertions. Compared with healthy controls, CVID subjects showed increased TCRbeta clonality, mostly in about a third.

The sample holds a few counts of this clone. Its antigen is not known. The CDR3 is cut off 3 residues early in the read; its end comes from the germline J gene. Germline V gene sequence: CDR1 SNHLY, CDR2 FYNNEI. V was pared by 3 bases and J by 4 bases, with 13 bases between. This CDR3 region has 14 residues. The chain is built from TRBV2 and TRBJ2-7; TRBD2 might be the D (6 bases). The sequencing input was peripheral blood mononuclear cells. This clonotype was obtained from a person between 18 and 70 years old in good health. This CDR3 is CASSDRRGRYEQYF. The part of the CDR3 DNA that was read is TGTGCCAGCAGTGATCGGCGGGGCCGATACGAG.